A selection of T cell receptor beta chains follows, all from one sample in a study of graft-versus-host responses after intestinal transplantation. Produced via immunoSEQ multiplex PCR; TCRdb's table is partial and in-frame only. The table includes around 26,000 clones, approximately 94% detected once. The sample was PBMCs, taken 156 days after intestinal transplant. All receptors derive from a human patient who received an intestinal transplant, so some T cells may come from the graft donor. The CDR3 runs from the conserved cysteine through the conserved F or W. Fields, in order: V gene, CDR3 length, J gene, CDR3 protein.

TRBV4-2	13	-	CASSFGESYEQYF
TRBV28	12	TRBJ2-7	CASSEDYYEQYF
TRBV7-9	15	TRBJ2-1	CASSLLAGLYNEQFF
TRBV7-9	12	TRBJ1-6	CASSLSHSPLHF
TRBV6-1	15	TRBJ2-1	CATEYPREEHDEQFF
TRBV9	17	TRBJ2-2	CASSFRQGGGPTGELFF
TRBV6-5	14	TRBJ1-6	CASTSAPEESPLHF
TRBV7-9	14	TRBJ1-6	CASSLIWGNSPLHF
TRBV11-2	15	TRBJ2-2	CASSPLGGGNGELFF
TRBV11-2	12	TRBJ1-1	CASSLIRYEAFF
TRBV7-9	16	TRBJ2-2	CASSFRDRGGTGELFF
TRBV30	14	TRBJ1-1	CAWSADGRNTEAFF
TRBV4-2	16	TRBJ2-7	CASSPPVAGAPSEQYF
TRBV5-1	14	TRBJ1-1	CASSLVRGGTEAFF
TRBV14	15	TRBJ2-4	CASSPRDRGLNIQYF
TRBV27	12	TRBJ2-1	CASSRQGNEQFF
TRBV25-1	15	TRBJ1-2	CASSEDIGTLYGYTF
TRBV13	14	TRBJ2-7	CASSHDVRRHEQYF
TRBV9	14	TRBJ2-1	CASSVSGGPNEQFF
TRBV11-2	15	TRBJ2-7	CASSLPPQGAYEQYF
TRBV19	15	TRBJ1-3	CASSLAAGGRNTIYF
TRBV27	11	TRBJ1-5	CASSLNQPQHF
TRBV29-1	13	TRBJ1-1	CSVVPSGVAEAFF
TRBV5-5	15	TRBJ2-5	CASSLWGGEQETQYF
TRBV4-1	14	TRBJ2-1	CASSPAPGGYEQFF
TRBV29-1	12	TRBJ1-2	CSVEGQSYGYTF
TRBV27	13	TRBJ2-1	CASSSRPGNEQFF
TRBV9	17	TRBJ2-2	CASSVARHPPGTGELFF
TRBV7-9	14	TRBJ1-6	CASTSTGYNSPLHF
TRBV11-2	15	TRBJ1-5	CASSPGQGGNQPQHF